The clone carrying this T cell receptor (beta chain) was seen more than once but under ten times. Original processing methods: Amplification of reference gene primers was used by the study to estimate nucleated cell counts. TCRdb's table, derived via immunoSEQ multiplex PCR, lists solely in-frame clones and lacks some. V and J calls plus clone size are reproduced from that table; the DNA served to infer D and trimming. The repertoire holds around 250,000 clones, with more than 85% as singletons. This record comes from a study of blood T cell repertoires in COVID-19. At the level of the study: Sample material is recorded as cDNA or gDNA derived from T cells, B-cell-depleted T cells, or PBMCs.

Participant ages covered about 18 to 95 years across about 22 US areas. Researchers sorted participants into cohorts using their self-reported clinical history. This CDR3 is 18 amino acids long. Germline lookup yields CDR1 DFQATT and CDR2 SNEGSKA (reference sequence). Trimming cost V 3 bases and J 6 bases; bases outside gene matches: 18. The origin of this receptor is a woman aged 50 to 60 who had recovered from COVID-19. Source material: PBMCs or T cells enriched from blood (not recorded which). V gene TRBV20-1 combines with J gene TRBJ2-1; 9 bases align to TRBD1. The CDR3 DNA is TGCAGTGCTAGTCCGAGACCGGGACAGGGAGCTTCGGGCAATGAGCAGTTCTTC. This encodes CSASPRPGQGASGNEQFF.